Each of the 10 T cell receptor beta chains below was sequenced from the same sample in a study of T cell responses to AZD1222 COVID-19 vaccine. Sequenced by immunoSEQ multiplex PCR; TCRdb stores in-frame clones only, minus some. The data contain around 100,000 clones, 88% of them seen just once; the ten biggest clones take up 20%. Sequencing used peripheral blood, obtained on day 0 of AZD1222 vaccination. The receptors originated from an adult in good health.

The CDR3 DNA reads as TGTGCCAGCAGCGAACAGGCCAACTATGGCTACACCTTC. Translated, it gives CASSEQANYGYTF. The chain is built from TRBV7-2 and TRBJ1-2; a weak D match, TRBD1 (5 bases). The CDR3 has 13 amino acids. Germline V lookup: CDR1 SGHTA, CDR2 FQGNSA. Trimming shortened V by 5 bases and J by 2 bases, and 9 bases separated the two germline ends.

This chain uses TRBV4-3 with TRBJ2-5; unclear D gene. The CDR3 is 15 residues long. The V gene's germline CDR1 is LGHNA and CDR2 YSLEER. The V gene lost 0 bases and the J gene lost 7 bases, with 15 bases spanning the gap. CDR3 protein: CASSQDLTAPTTQYF. CDR3 DNA: TGCGCCAGCAGCCAAGATCTTACAGCCCCGACGACCCAGTACTTC.

V is TRBV18 and J is TRBJ2-5; 7 nucleotides align to TRBD2. The germline V gene has CDR1 KGHSH and CDR2 LQKENI. The CDR3 extends over 13 amino acids. Trimming took 2 bases from V and 4 from J; bases not matched to a gene: 1. CDR3 DNA sequence: TGTGCCAGCTCACCAGGGAGGGGAGAGACCCAGTACTTC. Encoded protein: CASSPGRGETQYF.

The chain uses TRBV28 and TRBJ2-7, with TRBD2 matching over 10 bases. With 2 bases clipped from V and 4 bases from J, the junction kept 11 bases outside the gene matches. The CDR3 covers 17 residues. The germline V gene encodes CDR1 MDHEN and CDR2 SYDVKM. The CDR3 nucleotides are TGTGCCAGCAGTTTACCATCCCCACTAGCGGGAAAGTACGAGCAGTACTTC. It codes for CASSLPSPLAGKYEQYF.

The rearrangement uses TRBV2 and TRBJ2-1; TRBD2 is a possible D gene (6 bases). V shed 1 base and J shed 8 bases, with 15 bases lying between them. The CDR3 is 15 amino acids. Germline V gene lookup returns CDR1 SNHLY and CDR2 FYNNEI. The CDR3 loop reads CASSEGRGEGHEQFF. CDR3 coding DNA: TGTGCCAGCAGTGAAGGGAGGGGAGAGGGGCATGAGCAGTTCTTC.

The chain uses TRBV2 and TRBJ2-5, with 8 bases matching TRBD2. Germline CDR1 is SNHLY and CDR2 is FYNNEI. CDR3 length: 15 amino acids. V lost 5 bases and J lost 5; bases outside the gene matches: 10. The CDR3 DNA reads as TGTGCCAGCAGTCGAGGGGCCTCGGGAGGGGAGACCCAGTACTTC. Translated: CASSRGASGGETQYF.

The gene calls are TRBV30 and TRBJ1-4; no reliable D call. Per germline, CDR1 GTSNPN and CDR2 SVGIG (reference sequence). CDR3 size: 13 residues. Trimming shortened V by 3 bases and J by 7 bases, and 12 bases separated the two germline ends. This CDR3 reads CAWSVMVGEKLFF. DNA of the CDR3: TGTGCCTGGAGCGTCATGGTGGGTGAAAAACTGTTTTTT.

The DNA for the CDR3 is TGTGCCATCACCTCCTTGACACAGGAGCAGTTCTTC. This translates into CAITSLTQEQFF. The chain recombines TRBV10-3 with TRBJ2-1; D gene unclear. CDR1 is ENHRY, CDR2 SYGVKD, per germline. The CDR3 is made up of 12 amino acids. V lost 7 bases and J lost 10, with 14 bases in between.

This CDR3 is CASSPPGSVSGYTF. Here the CDR3 DNA reads TGTGCCAGCAGCCCTCCCGGCAGTGTGAGCGGCTACACCTTC. The rearrangement links TRBV7-2 to TRBJ1-2, with unresolved D. Germline CDR1 SGHTA, CDR2 FQGNSA. V lost 5 bases and J 8 bases, leaving 18 bases between the germline ends. The CDR3 contains 14 residues.

This sequence joins TRBV6-5 and TRBJ1-3; the D is unclear. V gave up 1 base and J gave up 2 bases, with 9 bases separating them. The CDR3 length is 15 residues. Germline V gene lookup returns CDR1 MNHEY and CDR2 SVGAGI. The CDR3 region is CASSYFLGTGNTIYF. As DNA, the CDR3 is TGTGCCAGCAGTTACTTTCTAGGGACTGGAAACACCATATATTTT.